This TCR beta chain was sequenced for a study of somatic mutations in cytotoxic T cells in rheumatoid arthritis. Whole-study context: Several of the V beta antibody-stained T-cell populations were flow-sorted at nearly 100% purity; V beta1+ cells were among them and were sequenced for TCRB.

CDR3 length: 15 amino acids. V gave up 2 bases and J gave up 5 bases; unmatched junction bases: 8. Germline CDR1 and CDR2: SGDLS and YYNGEE. In the case of this clone: What it binds is unknown.

The method was immunoSEQ multiplex PCR; TCRdb's version includes in-frame clones alone and lacks a portion of them. The sample holds thousands of clones, 78% seen once. Study results and limitations: Among rheumatoid arthritis patients and age-matched healthy controls, CD8+ T-cell clonality was not significantly different. Each of about an eighth of the 65 patients had a largest CD8+ clone that made up more than 20% of CD8+ cells.

Separation of CD4+ and CD8+ cells was performed by positive magnetic bead selection, and purity was verified by flow cytometry. The source material was CD8+ T cells sorted from blood, sampled at a follow-up visit. The rearrangement links TRBV9 to TRBJ2-7, with 9 bases matching TRBD1. This receptor was taken from a middle-aged man with rheumatoid arthritis. In DNA form, the CDR3 reads TGTGCCAGCAGCGTGTCCGGGACAGGGTCGAACGAGCAGTACTTC. It yields the protein CASSVSGTGSNEQYF.